A single sample gave rise to the 26 T cell receptor beta chains below, sequenced in a study of cytomegalovirus exposure and HLA in healthy donors. The PCR used 60 Vbeta and 13 Jbeta primers. Clones were sequenced by immunoSEQ multiplex PCR, and TCRdb holds only the in-frame ones, with some missing. The profile covers about 120,000 clones, with over 60% appearing a single time and roughly 2% taken by the ten largest. Sequenced sample: PBMCs. These receptors were obtained from a man between 18 and 29 years old in good health and CMV-seronegative.

Details on this clone: The sample has other DNA sequences that encode this CDR3 too. The chain employs TRBV6-5 and TRBJ1-6; no clear D gene. V lost 6 bases and J 7 bases, leaving 13 bases between the germline ends. This CDR3 has 14 amino acids. Germline CDR1 and CDR2: MNHEY and SVGAGI. This CDR3 is CASSLTGLNSPLHF. CDR3 nucleotide sequence: TGTGCCAGCAGCCTAACGGGTTTGAATTCACCCCTCCACTTT.

The chain recombines TRBV10-3 with TRBJ2-1; TRBD1 might be the D (6 bases). Germline values: CDR1 ENHRY, CDR2 SYGVKD. This CDR3 region has 15 residues. The V and J ends lost 3 bases and 9 bases respectively, with 18 bases between them. The CDR3: CAISDSGTNRGEQFF. Written as DNA, the CDR3 is TGTGCCATCAGTGATTCCGGGACAAATCGAGGTGAGCAGTTCTTC.

Only a few counts were recorded for this clone. This chain connects TRBV7-9 to TRBJ1-1; 8 nucleotides line up with TRBD1. J lost 0 bases, V lost 4 bases, and 4 bases had no gene match. The CDR3 covers 15 residues. Germline V gives CDR1 SEHNR, CDR2 FQNEAQ (reference sequence). The CDR3 here is CASSSRTGLNTEAFF. The CDR3 nucleotides read TGTGCCAGCAGCTCAAGGACAGGGTTGAACACTGAAGCTTTCTTT.

The chain joins TRBV5-1 to TRBJ1-1, with 9 nucleotides matching TRBD1. The germline V gene encodes CDR1 SGHRS and CDR2 YFSETQ. After removal of 0 bases from V and 0 bases from J, the junction contained 15 bases not matched to a gene. The CDR3 consists of 20 residues. The CDR3 DNA sequence: TGCGCCAGCAGCTTGGGCCGCGACTACCTTAACAGGGGGCTGAACACTGAAGCTTTCTTT. Translating gives CASSLGRDYLNRGLNTEAFF.

This chain links TRBV28 with TRBJ2-7, with TRBD2 matching over 7 bases. Germline V lookup: CDR1 MDHEN, CDR2 SYDVKM. With V trimmed by 4 bases and J by 2 bases, 11 bases remained unmatched. There are 16 residues in the CDR3. The CDR3 DNA is TGTGCCAGCAGTTCCCCCCCGGGGGAGGGCCCCTACGAGCAGTACTTC. Amino acids: CASSSPPGEGPYEQYF.

Points on this clone: One junction end does not reproduce the germline sequence, and a read error may be involved. The chain is built from TRBV18 and TRBJ1-2; D perhaps matches TRBD1 (5 bases). Germline values: CDR1 KGHSH, CDR2 LQKENI. The CDR3 covers 15 residues. CDR3 in amino acids: CASSPRVTGPYRYTF. The CDR3 region has the DNA TGTGCCAGCTCACCACGGGTTACAGGTCCCTATCGCTACACCTTC.

This chain connects TRBV9 to TRBJ2-3; TRBD2 agrees at 14 bases. This CDR3 is 17 amino acids long. Germline values: CDR1 SGDLS, CDR2 YYNGEE. J gave up 6 bases and V 3 bases, and 9 bases lay outside the gene matches. The CDR3 bases are TGTGCCAGCAGCGCTGGAGGGGGACTAGCGGGAGCGGATACGCAGTATTTT. Protein sequence: CASSAGGGLAGADTQYF.

The chain carries TRBV6-1 and TRBJ2-5; tentatively, D is TRBD2 (6 bases). CDR1 is MNHNS and CDR2 is SASEGT in the germline V gene. Trimming cost V 8 bases and J 1 base, with 14 bases left between them. The CDR3 spans 14 residues. The CDR3 DNA reads TGTGCCAGCGCCGGCGCGGGGCTCCAAGAGACCCAGTACTTC. Protein product: CASAGAGLQETQYF.

The chain recombines TRBV27 with TRBJ2-7; 9 nucleotides align to TRBD1. CDR1 MNHEY and CDR2 SMNVEV come from the germline V gene (reference sequence). The CDR3 is 15 amino acids. The J segment lost 6 bases and the V segment lost 3 bases, leaving 9 bases of the junction unmatched. The CDR3 sequence is CASSFLGTGRREQYF. The CDR3 DNA is TGTGCCAGCAGTTTCTTAGGGACAGGGCGTCGCGAGCAGTACTTC.

The chain has TRBV7-8 and TRBJ2-7; unclear D gene. CDR3 length equals 13 residues. CDR1 is SGHVS and CDR2 is FQNEAQ in the germline V gene. V shed 5 bases and J shed 3 bases, with 11 bases lying between them. CDR3 coding DNA: TGTGCCAGCAGCCCCCGATTGGGCTACGAGCAGTACGTC. Protein sequence: CASSPRLGYEQYV.

The V gene is TRBV18, the J gene TRBJ2-1; 8 bases are a match to TRBD2. The trim removed 0 bases at V and 6 bases at J, leaving 4 bases unmatched. CDR1 is KGHSH, CDR2 LQKENI, per germline. The CDR3 totals 15 residues. CDR3 loop: CASSPPSGSVNEQFF. CDR3 DNA sequence: TGTGCCAGCTCACCACCCAGCGGGAGCGTCAATGAGCAGTTCTTC. The full variable domain, with the rest looked up from reference TRBV18 and TRBJ2-1, is NAGVMQNPRHLVRRRGQEARLRCSPMKGHSHVYWYRQLPEEGLKFMVYLQKENIIDESGMPKERFSAEFPKEGPSILRIQQVVRGDSAAYFCASSPPSGSVNEQFFGPGTRLTVL.

J is TRBJ2-2 and V is TRBV11-3, with TRBD1 matching over 9 bases. The CDR3 spans 18 residues. Germline CDR1 is SGHNT and CDR2 is YENEEA. With V trimmed by 5 bases and J by 4 bases, 14 bases remained unmatched. The CDR3 sequence: CASSQTPSGQGTTGELFF. CDR3 nucleotides: TGTGCCAGCAGCCAAACTCCATCGGGACAGGGTACCACCGGGGAGCTGTTTTTT.

This clone was seen a few times. This sequence joins TRBV5-1 and TRBJ2-7; 7 positions match TRBD1. V was clipped by 4 bases and J by 2 bases; unmatched bases: 9. The germline gives CDR1 SGHRS, CDR2 YFSETQ. CDR3 length: 15 amino acids. The chain's CDR3 is CASSAGTARPYEQYF. CDR3 coding DNA: TGCGCCAGCAGCGCCGGGACAGCAAGACCCTACGAGCAGTACTTC.

This clone was observed a handful of times. The chain joins TRBV5-1 to TRBJ2-1; 7 nucleotides agree with TRBD2. The CDR3 loop spans 14 amino acids. After removal of 7 bases from V and 5 bases from J, the junction contained 9 bases not matched to a gene. Germline V CDR1 and CDR2: SGHRS, YFSETQ. The CDR3 sequence: CASGRGLADNEQFF. The CDR3 nucleotides read TGCGCCAGCGGCCGAGGCCTAGCGGACAATGAGCAGTTCTTC.

V is TRBV7-9 and J is TRBJ2-1; possibly TRBD1 for D (6 bases). Trimming took off 5 bases at V and 5 bases at J, with 16 bases between the two ends. This CDR3 has 15 amino acids. Per the germline V gene, CDR1 is SEHNR and CDR2 is FQNEAQ (reference sequence). The CDR3 here is CASSHQGSKNNEQFF. CDR3 coding DNA: TGTGCCAGCAGCCATCAGGGGTCTAAGAACAATGAGCAGTTCTTC.

The sample holds a few counts of this clone. V usage is TRBV6-6 and J usage is TRBJ1-1; possible D gene TRBD1, 6 bases. Germline CDR1 reads MNHNY; CDR2 reads SVGAGI (reference sequence). Trimming took off 4 bases at V and 4 bases at J, with 13 bases between the two ends. This CDR3 spans 14 amino acids. CDR3: CASSLQGFGTEAFF. DNA for the CDR3: TGTGCCAGCAGTTTACAGGGTTTCGGCACTGAAGCTTTCTTT.

J is TRBJ1-1 and V is TRBV13; weak D call: TRBD1 (6 bases). Germline V CDR1 and CDR2: PRHDT, FYEKMQ (reference sequence). CDR3 length: 17 amino acids. Trimming stripped 0 bases from V and 4 bases from J, with 18 bases between. CDR3 DNA: TGTGCCAGCAGCTTAGGTACGTTTACAGGGTCCCCCACTGAAGCTTTCTTT. As protein: CASSLGTFTGSPTEAFF.

The gene calls are TRBV30 and TRBJ1-4; no clear D. The V gene lost 8 bases and the J gene lost 0 bases, with 13 bases spanning the gap. Germline V gene sequence: CDR1 GTSNPN, CDR2 SVGIG (reference sequence). CDR3 length: 14 amino acids. In DNA form, the CDR3 reads TGTGCCAAGGACGGCGGGGCAACTAATGAAAAACTGTTTTTT. This translates into CAKDGGATNEKLFF.

The V call is TRBV11-2, the J call TRBJ2-3; 8 nucleotides agree with TRBD2. The J segment lost 6 bases and the V segment lost 3 bases, leaving 20 bases of the junction unmatched. Germline-derived CDR1 and CDR2 are SGHAT and FQNNGV. CDR3 size: 19 residues. CDR3 DNA sequence: TGTGCCAGCAGCTTGAAAGGGGGAACTAGCGGAGCATCTAGGGATACGCAGTATTTT. Its protein product is CASSLKGGTSGASRDTQYF. The entire variable domain, with the rest obtained from reference TRBV11-2 and TRBJ2-3, is as follows: EAGVAQSPRYKIIEKRQSVAFWCNPISGHATLYWYQQILGQGPKLLIQFQNNGVVDDSQLPKDRFSAERLKGVDSTLKIQPAKLEDSAVYLCASSLKGGTSGASRDTQYFGPGTRLTVL.

The rearrangement uses TRBV7-2 and TRBJ2-1; 11 bases align to TRBD2. The CDR3 has 12 amino acids. Germline assignment: CDR1 SGHTA and CDR2 FQGNSA. Unmatched junction bases numbered 1, after V lost 3 bases and J lost 12 bases. CDR3: CASSFSGRAQFF. In DNA, the CDR3 is TGTGCCAGCAGCTTTAGCGGGAGGGCGCAGTTCTTC.

The chain couples TRBV29-1 to TRBJ2-1, with a weak D call TRBD1 (5 bases). V was clipped by 3 bases and J by 0 bases, with 9 bases between them. The CDR3 has 14 amino acids. Germline V CDR1 and CDR2: SQVTM, ANQGSEA. This CDR3 reads CSVDRQSSYNEQFF. The DNA of the CDR3 is TGCAGCGTTGATCGACAGAGCTCCTACAATGAGCAGTTCTTC.

The genes are TRBV6-5 and TRBJ2-1, with 7 bases fitting TRBD2. Germline V gene lookup returns CDR1 MNHEY and CDR2 SVGAGI. J was trimmed by 12 bases and V by 2 bases; bases with no gene match: 13. The CDR3 runs 15 residues. CDR3 nucleotide sequence: TGTGCCAGCAGTTACCGGGCGGGAGCATCAAGGAGGCAGTTCTTC. This codes for CASSYRAGASRRQFF.

The chain carries TRBV11-3 and TRBJ2-2; 11 positions match TRBD1. In germline, CDR1 is SGHNT, CDR2 YENEEA. V dropped 5 bases and J dropped 3; count of bases not matched to a gene: 14. The CDR3 runs 19 residues. CDR3 amino acids: CASSHGQGARLMHTGELFF. CDR3 nucleotide sequence: TGTGCCAGCAGCCATGGACAGGGGGCGCGTTTAATGCACACCGGGGAGCTGTTTTTT.

The table lists this clone with a few counts. This chain links TRBV10-3 with TRBJ2-7; tentative D call: TRBD1 (5 bases). CDR3 length: 15 amino acids. Germline V gives CDR1 ENHRY, CDR2 SYGVKD. V was shortened by 2 bases and J by 3 bases, with 14 bases between the two germline ends. The CDR3 sequence is CAISERLLGVYEQYV. In DNA, the CDR3 is TGTGCCATCAGTGAGCGTCTTTTAGGGGTCTACGAGCAGTACGTC.

V gene TRBV9 combines with J gene TRBJ2-3, with 11 positions matching TRBD2. V dropped 0 bases and J dropped 3; count of bases not matched to a gene: 6. CDR3 length: 17 residues. The germline gives CDR1 SGDLS, CDR2 YYNGEE. CDR3 residues: CASSVGPSGRLTDTQYF. The CDR3 nucleotides are TGTGCCAGCAGCGTAGGTCCTAGCGGGAGGCTGACAGATACGCAGTATTTT.

The chain carries TRBV6-5 and TRBJ1-1, with 9 positions matching TRBD1. The V gene end was trimmed by 5 bases and the J gene end by 5 bases; junction bases not matched to a gene: 3. The CDR3 covers 13 residues. Germline V gene lookup returns CDR1 MNHEY and CDR2 SVGAGI. Here the CDR3 reads CASSPGQGTEAFF. Written as DNA, the CDR3 is TGTGCCAGCAGTCCGGGACAGGGAACTGAAGCTTTCTTT.